Reported below is one TCR beta chain. No antigen is known for it. Deep was the level used in running the assay. Produced via immunoSEQ multiplex PCR; TCRdb's table is partial and in-frame only. The sample contains roughly 660,000 clones, 90% of which appear only once. The record originates from a study of shared clonotypes between healthy human individuals. CD8 memory merged CD45RO+ cells and CCR7-negative CD45RA+ TemRA cells into one population. Germline V gives CDR1 SNHLY, CDR2 FYNNEI. Trimming cost V 6 bases and J 4 bases; bases outside gene matches: 5. The CDR3 totals 13 residues. Study conclusions and caveats: Rarefaction exposed incomplete sorted-subset sequencing despite large depth. Sample collection involved blood only; tissue repertoires are likely different.

The rearrangement links TRBV2 to TRBJ2-7; 8 bases fit TRBD2. Input material: memory CD8+ T cells from PBMCs. Subset described: CD45RO+ cells pooled with CCR7-negative TemRA cells. This TCR was recovered from a man younger than 30 in good health. Some clones in this sample may be carry-over from other donors' samples. Written as DNA, the CDR3 is TGTGCCAGCAGGCTGACTAGCGAGTACGAGCAGTACTTC. It encodes CASRLTSEYEQYF.